A selection of T cell receptor beta chains follows, all from one sample in a study of regulatory T cells in long-lasting Graves disease. TCRdb re-called the multiplex PCR reads through MiXCR, storing one row per CDR3 protein. The sample contains fewer than 450,000 distinct CDR3 sequences, around 24% of which appear only once. Sequencing was performed on peripheral blood mononuclear cells (PBMCs), taken when the disease was refractory, from a patient treated with antithyroid drugs. Source of these receptors: a female donor with Graves disease. The CDR3 runs from the conserved cysteine through the conserved F or W. The D gene is left open where the match is weak. The size of a clone is reported for some rows only, either as once, few or many, or as a class for expanded clones.

>TRBV18|few|TRBJ1-1|NA
CASSPPQGKGNTEAFF
TGTGCCAGCTCACCACCGCAAGGGAAGGGAAACACTGAAGCTTTCTTT
>TRBV6-2/TRBV6-3|few|TRBJ1-1|NA
CASSYGPRGTEAFF
TGTGCCAGCAGTTACGGACCCCGGGGCACTGAAGCTTTCTTT
>TRBV29-1|NA|TRBJ1-3|TRBD1
CSAGQGDTIYF
TGCAGCGCGGGACAGGGGGACACCATATATTTT
>TRBV24-1|NA|TRBJ2-7|TRBD1
CATSDPGQGNREQYF
TGTGCCACCAGTGACCCGGGACAGGGTAATCGCGAGCAGTACTTC
>TRBV3-1|few|TRBJ2-7|NA
CASSHRGGEQYF
TGTGCCAGCAGCCATCGGGGCGGCGAGCAGTACTTC
>TRBV29-1|NA|TRBJ1-1|NA
CSVVAGSTEAFF
TGCAGCGTTGTGGCCGGGAGCACTGAAGCTTTCTTT
>TRBV7-6|many|TRBJ1-1|NA
CASSSSQYTEAFF
TGTGCCAGCAGCTCCTCACAGTACACTGAAGCTTTCTTT
>TRBV12-3/TRBV12-4|NA|TRBJ2-2|TRBD2
CASSLTSALHTGELFF
TGTGCCAGCAGCCTCACTAGCGCTCTCCACACCGGGGAGCTGTTTTTT
>TRBV28|many|TRBJ2-7|TRBD1
CASSLGSLGTGLYEQYF
TGTGCCAGCAGTTTAGGATCTCTAGGGACAGGGCTCTACGAGCAGTACTTC
>TRBV19|many|TRBJ2-5|NA
CASSRGQVAETQYF
TGTGCCAGTTCCCGGGGGCAGGTCGCGGAGACCCAGTACTTC
>TRBV5-1|few|TRBJ2-7|NA
CASRQEYEQYF
TGCGCCAGCAGGCAAGAATACGAGCAGTACTTC
>TRBV4-1|NA|TRBJ2-4|NA
CASSQDRGTKNIQYF
TGCGCCAGCAGCCAAGATCGTGGCACTAAAAACATTCAGTACTTC
>TRBV6-1|few|TRBJ1-2|NA
CASSPDVGPGGYTF
TGTGCCAGCAGTCCCGACGTGGGGCCGGGGGGCTACACCTTC
>TRBV5-4|once|TRBJ1-6|NA
CASSLEGTYQATLHF
TGTGCCAGCAGCTTGGAGGGGACCTACCAAGCCACCCTCCACTTT
>TRBV7-2|NA|TRBJ1-1|TRBD1
CASRAGGLNTEAFF
TGTGCCAGCAGGGCAGGGGGCCTGAACACTGAAGCTTTCTTT
>TRBV28|many|TRBJ2-5|TRBD1
CASSFWTGGDQETQYF
TGTGCCAGCAGTTTCTGGACAGGGGGCGATCAAGAGACCCAGTACTTC
>TRBV7-2|many|TRBJ2-4|NA
CASRRDTKNIQYF
TGTGCCAGCAGGCGGGACACGAAAAACATTCAGTACTTC
>TRBV6-1|few|TRBJ2-7|NA
CASSSYMGNEQYF
TGTGCCAGCAGCTCCTATATGGGCAACGAGCAGTACTTC
>TRBV2|many|TRBJ1-2|NA
CASSEGPSNYGYTF
TGTGCCAGCAGTGAAGGCCCCTCTAACTATGGCTACACCTTC
>TRBV6-9|NA|TRBJ2-4|NA
CASSLQGGGNIQYF
TGTGCCAGCAGTTTACAGGGGGGGGGAAACATTCAGTACTTC
>TRBV6-5|NA|TRBJ2-7|NA
CASSYIEEQYF
TGTGCCAGCAGTTACATCGAGGAGCAGTACTTC
>TRBV25-1|NA|TRBJ2-7|NA
CASRGTPAYEQYF
TGTGCCAGCAGAGGGACTCCGGCCTACGAGCAGTACTTC
>TRBV28|NA|TRBJ1-2|TRBD1
CASINAGTGGGYGYTF
TGTGCCAGCATAAACGCCGGGACAGGGGGCGGCTATGGCTACACCTTC
>TRBV2|many|TRBJ1-1|TRBD1
CASRGDRNTEAFF
TGTGCCAGCAGGGGGGACAGGAACACTGAAGCTTTCTTT
>TRBV11-2|NA|TRBJ2-5|TRBD2
CASSLVAGVVGVTQYF
TGTGCCAGCAGCCTAGTAGCGGGAGTCGTCGGCGTGACCCAGTACTTC
>TRBV19|NA|TRBJ2-7|NA
CASSPTVTSYEQYF
TGTGCCAGTAGTCCGACGGTTACGTCCTACGAGCAGTACTTC
>TRBV20-1|few|TRBJ2-7|TRBD2
CSVTGLAGGYEQYF
TGCAGTGTTACGGGACTAGCGGGAGGTTACGAGCAGTACTTC
>TRBV6-1|many|TRBJ1-2|NA
CASGIGTAWNGYTF
TGTGCCAGCGGAATCGGGACTGCTTGGAATGGCTACACCTTC
>TRBV7-8|few|TRBJ2-2|NA
CASSLVLARTGELFF
TGTGCCAGCAGCTTAGTTCTAGCTCGTACCGGGGAGCTGTTTTTT
>TRBV4-2|few|TRBJ1-1|NA
CASSQADITEAFF
TGTGCCAGCAGCCAAGCAGACATCACTGAAGCTTTCTTT
>TRBV5-1|NA|TRBJ2-7|NA
CASSPGGAGGGEQYF
TGCGCCAGCAGCCCCGGGGGGGCAGGGGGAGGAGAGCAGTACTTC
>TRBV7-2|NA|TRBJ2-7|NA
CASSLNSPKGEQYF
TGTGCCAGCAGCTTAAACAGCCCCAAGGGCGAGCAGTACTTC
>TRBV20-1|many|TRBJ1-2|TRBD1
CSARSWTGSDGYTF
TGCAGTGCTAGGTCGTGGACAGGGTCGGATGGCTACACCTTC
>TRBV6-1|NA|TRBJ1-1|NA
CASSEIRGSTEAFF
TGTGCCAGCAGTGAAATAAGGGGGTCAACTGAAGCTTTCTTT
>TRBV13|NA|TRBJ2-7|TRBD2
CASSLEMGGRYEQYF
TGCGCCAGCAGCTTGGAGATGGGAGGGCGCTACGAGCAGTACTTC
>TRBV7-6|many|TRBJ2-7|TRBD2
CASSLLSSGIYEQYF
TGTGCCAGCAGCTTATTGTCTAGCGGGATCTACGAGCAGTACTTC
>TRBV29-1|many|TRBJ1-2|TRBD1
CSVITGGGYGYTF
TGCAGCGTCATTACAGGGGGAGGATATGGCTACACCTTC
>TRBV14|many|TRBJ1-1|NA
CASSQVAGTEAFF
TGTGCCAGCAGCCAAGTGGCAGGTACTGAAGCTTTCTTT
>TRBV11-1|few|TRBJ1-1|TRBD1
CASSSSGTGGTEAFF
TGTGCCAGCAGCTCCTCCGGGACAGGGGGGACTGAAGCTTTCTTT
>TRBV2|many|TRBJ2-2|NA
CASREDRINTGELFF
TGTGCCAGCAGGGAAGACAGGATTAACACCGGGGAGCTGTTTTTT
>TRBV6-2/TRBV6-3|many|TRBJ1-2|NA
CASSYGGDSNYGYTF
TGTGCCAGCAGTTATGGTGGCGACTCGAACTATGGCTACACCTTC
>TRBV3-1|few|TRBJ2-7|NA
CASSQDSRGSYEQYF
TGTGCCAGCAGCCAAGATTCTCGCGGCTCCTACGAGCAGTACTTC
>TRBV20-1|many|TRBJ2-7|NA
CSALDGTGHYEQYF
TGCAGTGCTCTAGACGGGACGGGTCACTACGAGCAGTACTTC
>TRBV29-1|NA|TRBJ2-7|TRBD1
CSVEDLDGTGTSYEQYF
TGCAGCGTTGAAGATCTTGATGGGACAGGGACCTCCTACGAGCAGTACTTC
>TRBV5-5|few|TRBJ2-7|NA
CASSEGGRNYEQYF
TGTGCCAGCAGCGAGGGGGGAAGAAACTACGAGCAGTACTTC